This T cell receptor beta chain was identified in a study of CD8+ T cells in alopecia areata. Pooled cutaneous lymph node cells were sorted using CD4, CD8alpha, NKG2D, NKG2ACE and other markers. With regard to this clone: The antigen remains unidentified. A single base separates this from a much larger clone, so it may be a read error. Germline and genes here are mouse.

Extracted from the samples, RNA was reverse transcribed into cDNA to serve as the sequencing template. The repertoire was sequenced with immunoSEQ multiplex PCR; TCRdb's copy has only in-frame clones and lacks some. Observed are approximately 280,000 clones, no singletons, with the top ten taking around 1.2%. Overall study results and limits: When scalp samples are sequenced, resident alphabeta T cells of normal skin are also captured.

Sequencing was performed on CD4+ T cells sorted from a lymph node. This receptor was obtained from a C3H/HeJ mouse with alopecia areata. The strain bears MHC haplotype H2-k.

CDR3 DNA (partial): TGTGCCAGCAAAGACAGTGCAAACTCC. Amino acids: CASKDSANS. The CDR3 in its entirety is CASKDSANSDYTF. The chain uses TRBV13-1 and TRBJ1-2; weak D call: TRBD1 (5 bases). The read halts 4 residues ahead of the CDR3 end, with the missing end drawn from the germline J gene. Per germline, CDR1 NSHNY and CDR2 SYGAGN. The CDR3 extends over 13 amino acids. Trimming left V 6 bases short and J 0 bases short, with 9 bases between.